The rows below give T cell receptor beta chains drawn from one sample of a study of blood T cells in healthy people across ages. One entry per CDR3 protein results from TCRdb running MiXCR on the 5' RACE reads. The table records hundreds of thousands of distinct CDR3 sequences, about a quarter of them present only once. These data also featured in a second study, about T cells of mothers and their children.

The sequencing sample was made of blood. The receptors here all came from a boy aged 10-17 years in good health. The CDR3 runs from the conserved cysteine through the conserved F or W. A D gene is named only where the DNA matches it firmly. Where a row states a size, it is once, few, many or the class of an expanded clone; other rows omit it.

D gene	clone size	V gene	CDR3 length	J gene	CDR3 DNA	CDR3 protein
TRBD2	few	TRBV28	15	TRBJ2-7	TGTGCCAGCAGTGACCCTAGCGGGGGGATGTACGAGCAGTACTTC	CASSDPSGGMYEQYF
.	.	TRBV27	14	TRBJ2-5	TGTGCCAGCAGTTTATTAGGGAGTCGGGAGACCCAGTACTTC	CASSLLGSRETQYF
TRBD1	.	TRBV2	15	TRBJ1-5	TGTGCCAGCAGTCTAGACAGGGAACTAAATCAGCCCCAGCATTTT	CASSLDRELNQPQHF
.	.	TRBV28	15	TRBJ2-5	TGTGCCAGCAGAGGTGGGTGGGCAAATCAAGAGACCCAGTACTTC	CASRGGWANQETQYF
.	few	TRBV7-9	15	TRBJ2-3	TGTGCCAGCAGCCACCCCCTTCAGGGCACAGATACGCAGTATTTT	CASSHPLQGTDTQYF
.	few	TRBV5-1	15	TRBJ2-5	TGCGCCAGCAGCTTGGGGGCAACGGGTAGAGAGACCCAGTACTTC	CASSLGATGRETQYF
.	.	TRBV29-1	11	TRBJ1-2	TGCAGCGTCCGTAGAGACTATGGCTACACCTTC	CSVRRDYGYTF
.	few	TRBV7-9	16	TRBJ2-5	TGTGCCAGCAGCTCCTGGCGCGCCACTCTCCAAGAGACCCAGTACTTC	CASSSWRATLQETQYF
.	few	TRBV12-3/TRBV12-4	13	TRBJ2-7	TGTGCCAGCAGACCGGGAACCTCTTACGAGCAGTACTTC	CASRPGTSYEQYF
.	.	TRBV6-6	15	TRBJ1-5	TGTGCCAGCACCACGGACGCTTATAGCAATCAGCCCCAGCATTTT	CASTTDAYSNQPQHF
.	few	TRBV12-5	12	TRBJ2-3	TGTGCTAGTGATCAAACAGGGATTACGCAGTATTTT	CASDQTGITQYF
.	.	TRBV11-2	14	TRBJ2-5	TGTGCCAGCAGCTTATATGTAATCGGAGAGACCCAGTACTTC	CASSLYVIGETQYF
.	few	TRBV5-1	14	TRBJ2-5	TGCGCCAGCAGCTTGATCGCTAGCCGAGAGACCCAGTACTTC	CASSLIASRETQYF
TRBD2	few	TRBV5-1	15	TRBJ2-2	TGCGCCAGCAGGGCCCGGGGGGGTAACACCGGGGAGCTGTTTTTT	CASRARGGNTGELFF
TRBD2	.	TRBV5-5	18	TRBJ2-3	TGTGCCAGCAGCTTGGGGGCTAGCGGGGGGACACTCACAGATACGCAGTATTTT	CASSLGASGGTLTDTQYF
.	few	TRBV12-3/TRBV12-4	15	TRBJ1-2	TGTGCCAGCAGTTTCCGCCGTATGCTAAGGGATGGCTACACCTTC	CASSFRRMLRDGYTF
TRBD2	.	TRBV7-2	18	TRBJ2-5	TGTGCCAGCAGCTTATCTTACTGGAGCGGGGGGCCCCAAGAGACCCAGTACTTC	CASSLSYWSGGPQETQYF
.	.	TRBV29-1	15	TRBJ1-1	TGCAGCGTTGCCATGACAGACTCTATTAACACTGAAGCTTTCTTT	CSVAMTDSINTEAFF
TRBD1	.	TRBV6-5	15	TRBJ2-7	TGTGCCAGCAGTTCCCCCGGGACAGGGTTCCACGAGCAGTGCTTC	CASSSPGTGFHEQCF
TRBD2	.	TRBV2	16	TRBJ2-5	TGTACCATCAACAGGGCTAGCGGGGGGATAGAAGAGACCCAGTACTTC	CTINRASGGIEETQYF
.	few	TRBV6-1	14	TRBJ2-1	TGTGCCAGCATAGGGGATCCCTCCTACAATGAGCAGTTCTTC	CASIGDPSYNEQFF
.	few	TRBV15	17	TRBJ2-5	TGTGCCACCAGCCCGGCAGGCGAAGGCCCGTACCAAGAGACCCAGTACTTC	CATSPAGEGPYQETQYF
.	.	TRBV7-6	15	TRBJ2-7	TGTGCCAGCAGCTGGCGCAGGGATGGGGACGACGAGCAGTACTTC	CASSWRRDGDDEQYF
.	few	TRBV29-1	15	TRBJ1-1	TGCAGCGTTGAAGACAAGACGGAGACAAACACTGAAGCTTTCTTT	CSVEDKTETNTEAFF
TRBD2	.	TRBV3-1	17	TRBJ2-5	TGTGCCAGCAGCCAACTACTAGCGGGAGGGTTCGGGGAGACCCAGTACTTC	CASSQLLAGGFGETQYF
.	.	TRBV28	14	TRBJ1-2	TGTGCCAGCAGTTTACCGGGAGAGAACTATGGCTACACCTTC	CASSLPGENYGYTF
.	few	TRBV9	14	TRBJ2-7	TGTGCCAGCAGCGTAGCGACAGTGGGCTACGAGCAGTACTTC	CASSVATVGYEQYF
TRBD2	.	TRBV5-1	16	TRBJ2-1	TGCGCCAGCAGCGATGGGACTAGCGGGGCCTACAATGAGCAGTTCTTC	CASSDGTSGAYNEQFF
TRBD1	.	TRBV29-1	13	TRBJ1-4	TGCAGCGTTGACAGGGGGGATGTCGGAAAACTGTTTTTT	CSVDRGDVGKLFF
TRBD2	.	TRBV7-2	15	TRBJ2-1	TGTGCCAGCAGCGCACTAGCGGGGGTGTACAATGAGCAGTTCTTC	CASSALAGVYNEQFF
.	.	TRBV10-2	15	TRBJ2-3	TGCGCCAGCAGTGATAGGGGATATGGCACAGATACGCAGTATTTT	CASSDRGYGTDTQYF
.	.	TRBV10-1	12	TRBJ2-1	TGCGCCAGCAGTGAGGGTCGGGGCGAGCAGTTCTTC	CASSEGRGEQFF
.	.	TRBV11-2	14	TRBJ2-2	TGTGCCAGCAGCAATCCCGTACTGAGCGGGGAGCTGTTTTTT	CASSNPVLSGELFF
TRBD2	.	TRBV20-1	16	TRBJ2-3	TGCAGTGCTAGAGATAGCGGGGGAGATAACACAGATACGCAGTACTTT	CSARDSGGDNTDTQYF
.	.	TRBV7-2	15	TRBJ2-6	TGTGCCAGCAGCCTTAACCGAAAAGGGGCCAACGTCCTGACTTTC	CASSLNRKGANVLTF
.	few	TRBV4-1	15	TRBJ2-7	TGCGCCAGCAGTCGGACGATGCTCAGCTCCTACGAGCAGTACTTC	CASSRTMLSSYEQYF
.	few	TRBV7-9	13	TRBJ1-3	TGTGCCAGCAGCTTTTCCGTTGGGAACACCATATATTTT	CASSFSVGNTIYF
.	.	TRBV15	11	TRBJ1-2	TGTGCCACCACGGGCGTGTATGGCTACACCTTC	CATTGVYGYTF
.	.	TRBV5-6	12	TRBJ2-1	TGTGCCAGCAGCTTTACAGTGGGTGAGCAGTTCTTC	CASSFTVGEQFF
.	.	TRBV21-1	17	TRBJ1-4	TGTGCCAGCAGCAACGGGACCCGGGAGAGGGTGAATGAAAAACTGTTTTTT	CASSNGTRERVNEKLFF
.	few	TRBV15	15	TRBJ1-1	TGTGCCACCAGCAGAGACGGTCGGGGGAACACTGAAGCTTTCTTT	CATSRDGRGNTEAFF
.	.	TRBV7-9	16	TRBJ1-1	TGTGCCAGCAGCGCGGGACTGACACGATCGAACACTGAAGCTTTCTTT	CASSAGLTRSNTEAFF
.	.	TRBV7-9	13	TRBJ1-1	TGTGCCAGCAGCAATAACGCAGGGACTGAAGCTTTCTTT	CASSNNAGTEAFF
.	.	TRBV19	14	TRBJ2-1	TGTGCCAGTAGTGAGGGGGGATACTACAATGAGCAGTTCTTC	CASSEGGYYNEQFF
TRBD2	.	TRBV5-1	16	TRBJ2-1	TGCGCCAGCAGCTCGGGGATCGGGAGGGTCGGGAATGAGCAGTTCTTC	CASSSGIGRVGNEQFF